These 21 T cell receptor beta chains were sequenced from one sample in a study of T cell changes during pregnancy in multiple sclerosis. Measured with immunoSEQ multiplex PCR; TCRdb has only the in-frame clones, and not every one. The data show 40,000 to 50,000 clones, almost 95% seen once. Specimen: CD8+ T cells from peripheral blood mononuclear cells, collected in the third trimester of pregnancy. All receptors derive from a female donor with multiple sclerosis, enrolled in a pregnancy study.

The V gene is TRBV10-3, the J gene TRBJ1-1; 7 nucleotides line up with TRBD1. CDR3 length equals 18 residues. The junction had 10 bases not matched to a gene; V was cut back by 0 bases and J by 0 bases. Germline CDR1 is ENHRY and CDR2 is SYGVKD. CDR3 residues: CAISESGTAPAMNTEAFF. CDR3 in DNA: TGTGCCATCAGTGAGTCCGGGACAGCCCCGGCAATGAACACTGAAGCTTTCTTT.

The chain carries TRBV7-9 and TRBJ1-1, with a weak D call TRBD1 (5 bases). Germline-derived CDR1 and CDR2 are SEHNR and FQNEAQ (reference sequence). The germline V and J ends were trimmed by 3 bases and 4 bases, with 12 bases remaining between them. This CDR3 is built from 14 residues. CDR3 protein: CASSLGPGGTEAFF. CDR3 in DNA: TGTGCCAGCAGCTTGGGGCCCGGCGGCACTGAAGCTTTCTTT.

The V call is TRBV7-2, the J call TRBJ2-7; a weak D match, TRBD1 (6 bases). Germline CDR1 reads SGHTA; CDR2 reads FQGNSA. With 1 base removed from V and 2 bases from J, the gap between germline ends came to 12 bases. The CDR3 spans 15 residues. The chain's CDR3 is CASSLGPGTTYEQYF. Here the CDR3 DNA reads TGTGCCAGCAGCTTAGGCCCAGGGACAACCTACGAGCAGTACTTC. The complete variable domain, with remaining parts taken from reference TRBV7-2 and TRBJ2-7, reads GAGVSQSPSNKVTEKGKDVELRCDPISGHTALYWYRQSLGQGLEFLIYFQGNSAPDKSGLPSDRFSAERTGGSVSTLTIQRTQQEDSAVYLCASSLGPGTTYEQYFGPGTRLTVT.

The chain has TRBV19 and TRBJ2-6; D perhaps matches TRBD1 (5 bases). Trimming removed 6 bases at V and 1 base at J, with 22 bases between. Per the germline V gene, CDR1 is LNHDA and CDR2 is SQIVND (reference sequence). This CDR3 region has 19 residues. CDR3 residues: CASRPGLGVEVSGANVLTF. CDR3 DNA: TGTGCCAGTAGACCCGGCCTAGGGGTAGAGGTTTCTGGGGCCAACGTCCTGACTTTC.

This rearrangement joins TRBV7-9 to TRBJ2-5; no firm D call. Germline V lookup: CDR1 SEHNR, CDR2 FQNEAQ (reference sequence). V was trimmed by 1 base and J by 3 bases, leaving 12 bases between them. The CDR3 consists of 15 residues. CDR3 DNA: TGTGCCAGCAGCTTAGGGTGGCCCGGAGAAGAGACCCAGTACTTC. Amino acids: CASSLGWPGEETQYF.

The V gene is TRBV28, the J gene TRBJ2-7; 7 nucleotides match TRBD1. V was clipped by 3 bases and J by 0 bases; unmatched bases: 8. The germline gives CDR1 MDHEN, CDR2 SYDVKM. This CDR3 region has 16 residues. The CDR3 loop reads CASSFSDRASSYEQYF. DNA for the CDR3: TGTGCCAGCAGTTTCTCTGACAGGGCGAGCTCCTACGAGCAGTACTTC.

This chain links TRBV2 with TRBJ1-1; D not certain. From germline, CDR1 is SNHLY and CDR2 FYNNEI. Deletions cut 11 bases from V and 5 bases from J, with 12 bases between. This CDR3 spans 11 amino acids. The CDR3 reads CAANGRTEAFF. The DNA for the CDR3 is TGTGCCGCGAACGGGAGGACTGAAGCTTTCTTT.

The V and J genes are TRBV6-1 and TRBJ1-1; 8 bases align to TRBD1. CDR1 and CDR2 from the germline V gene are MNHNS and SASEGT. Unmatched junction bases numbered 11, after V lost 4 bases and J lost 7 bases. The CDR3 is 15 residues long. CDR3: CASSGRTGPVGEAFF. The CDR3 DNA is TGTGCCAGCAGTGGAAGGACAGGGCCGGTCGGTGAAGCTTTCTTT.

This clone appeared once. The rearrangement joins TRBV7-8 to TRBJ2-5; 8 nucleotides line up with TRBD2. Per the germline V gene, CDR1 is SGHVS and CDR2 is FQNEAQ. This CDR3 contains 16 residues. Trimming cost V 3 bases and J 1 base; bases outside gene matches: 7. The CDR3 protein is CASSLELAGSQETQYF. CDR3 bases: TGTGCCAGCAGCTTGGAATTAGCGGGGTCCCAAGAGACCCAGTACTTC.

The rearrangement links TRBV30 to TRBJ2-7; D possibly corresponds to TRBD2 (5 bases). Germline V CDR1 and CDR2: GTSNPN, SVGIG (reference sequence). Trimming shortened V by 3 bases and J by 5 bases, and 14 bases separated the two germline ends. This CDR3 comprises 13 residues. DNA of the CDR3: TGTGCCTGGAGGGCCCTCTCCGGGGACGAGCAGTACTTC. Its protein is CAWRALSGDEQYF. Combining the CDR3 with reference TRBV30 and TRBJ2-7 gives the whole variable domain SQTIHQWPATLVQPVGSPLSLECTVEGTSNPNLYWYRQAAGRGLQLLFYSVGIGQISSEVPQNLSASRPQDRQFILSSKKLLLSDSGFYLCAWRALSGDEQYFGPGTRLTVT.

The chain couples TRBV7-9 to TRBJ1-4; 11 bases align to TRBD1. After removal of 5 bases from V and 7 bases from J, the junction contained 9 bases not matched to a gene. The CDR3 extends over 16 amino acids. Germline values: CDR1 SEHNR, CDR2 FQNEAQ (reference sequence). The CDR3 loop is CASSDGGDRGGEKLFF. The CDR3 coding sequence is TGTGCCAGCAGCGACGGGGGGGACAGGGGGGGTGAAAAACTGTTTTTT. Full variable domain (remainder filled in from reference TRBV7-9 and TRBJ1-4): DTGVSQNPRHKITKRGQNVTFRCDPISEHNRLYWYRQTLGQGPEFLTYFQNEAQLEKSRLLSDRFSAERPKGSFSTLEIQRTEQGDSAMYLCASSDGGDRGGEKLFFGSGTQLSVL.

The CDR3 nucleotides read TGTGCCAGCAGTTTAGGACTAGCGGGAAATAGGTACGAGCAGTACTTC. This translates into CASSLGLAGNRYEQYF. The rearrangement joins TRBV27 to TRBJ2-7; 12 bases line up with TRBD2. With 2 bases clipped from V and 4 bases from J, the junction kept 6 bases outside the gene matches. The germline V gene encodes CDR1 MNHEY and CDR2 SMNVEV (reference sequence). The CDR3 loop spans 16 amino acids.

The genes are TRBV19 and TRBJ2-7; 7 bases are shared with TRBD1. CDR1 is LNHDA and CDR2 is SQIVND in the germline V gene (reference sequence). The V gene end was trimmed by 3 bases and the J gene end by 2 bases; junction bases not matched to a gene: 10. The CDR3 has 16 amino acids. The CDR3 protein is CASSMLQQGIAYEQYF. The DNA for the CDR3 is TGTGCCAGTAGTATGCTACAACAGGGGATCGCCTACGAGCAGTACTTC.

The chain couples TRBV6-1 to TRBJ2-1, with 12 bases lining up with TRBD2. The CDR3 is 15 residues long. Germline CDR1 and CDR2: MNHNS and SASEGT. V gave up 1 base and J gave up 8 bases; unmatched junction bases: 3. This chain's CDR3 is CASSEGLAGVYEQFF. The CDR3 bases are TGTGCCAGCAGTGAAGGACTAGCGGGAGTATATGAGCAGTTCTTC.

This sequence joins TRBV4-1 and TRBJ1-5; the D gene is possibly TRBD1 (6 bases). Germline V gene lookup returns CDR1 MGHRA and CDR2 YSYEKL. Trimming removed 4 bases at V and 7 bases at J, with 14 bases between. The CDR3 length is 14 residues. The CDR3 is CASSPQQGGQPQHF. The CDR3 bases are TGCGCCAGCAGCCCACAACAGGGTGGCCAGCCCCAGCATTTT.

The V gene is TRBV27, the J gene TRBJ2-7; the D gene is possibly TRBD2 (5 bases). Germline V gene lookup returns CDR1 MNHEY and CDR2 SMNVEV (reference sequence). This CDR3 region has 13 residues. Trimming pared 8 bases from V and 3 bases from J, leaving 14 bases between. The CDR3 spells CASRSTGNYEQYF. The CDR3 region has the DNA TGTGCCAGCCGATCGACGGGAAACTACGAGCAGTACTTC.

This sequence joins TRBV28 and TRBJ2-3, with 8 bases lining up with TRBD2. V dropped 7 bases and J dropped 2; count of bases not matched to a gene: 8. The CDR3 is made up of 15 amino acids. CDR1 and CDR2 from the germline V gene are MDHEN and SYDVKM. The CDR3 DNA sequence: TGTGCCAGCAACCATCTAGCGGGCGTCACAGATACGCAGTATTTT. Its protein is CASNHLAGVTDTQYF. Using reference TRBV28 and TRBJ2-3 for the parts outside the CDR3, the full variable domain is DVKVTQSSRYLVKRTGEKVFLECVQDMDHENMFWYRQDPGLGLRLIYFSYDVKMKEKGDIPEGYSVSREKKERFSLILESASTNQTSMYLCASNHLAGVTDTQYFGPGTRLTVL.

The chain combines TRBV10-3 with TRBJ2-1, with 7 bases aligning to TRBD2. CDR1 ENHRY and CDR2 SYGVKD come from the germline V gene. Unmatched junction bases numbered 5, after V lost 7 bases and J lost 8 bases. This CDR3 region has 12 residues. CDR3 sequence: CAITGAGDEQFF. The CDR3 DNA follows: TGTGCCATCACCGGGGCGGGGGATGAGCAGTTCTTC.

The chain carries TRBV28 and TRBJ1-5, with TRBD1 matching over 9 bases. The V segment lost 8 bases and the J segment 1 base; nucleotides outside the gene matches: 3. Germline loops: CDR1 MDHEN, CDR2 SYDVKM. This CDR3 contains 14 residues. The DNA for the CDR3 is TGTGCCAGCTGGACAGGGGAGAGCAATCAGCCCCAGCATTTT. Protein product: CASWTGESNQPQHF.

V is TRBV7-9 and J is TRBJ2-1, with TRBD2 matching 13 bases. The CDR3 contains 14 residues. Germline V lookup: CDR1 SEHNR, CDR2 FQNEAQ (reference sequence). With 9 bases clipped from V and 3 bases from J, the junction kept 2 bases outside the gene matches. CDR3 coding DNA: TGTGCCAGTACTAGCGGGAGGGTCTACAATGAGCAGTTCTTC. This encodes CASTSGRVYNEQFF.

The genes are TRBV15 and TRBJ2-7; no clear D gene. This CDR3 contains 14 residues. Trimming pared 1 base from V and 3 bases from J, leaving 10 bases between. CDR1 and CDR2 (germline): LNHNV, YYDKDF (reference sequence). CDR3 nucleotide sequence: TGTGCCACCAGCAGAGGAGGCTATGGCTACGAGCAGTACTTC. Its translation: CATSRGGYGYEQYF.